This T cell receptor (beta chain) was recorded in a study of Ad26.COV2.S vaccination and SARS-CoV-2 variants. Study-level information: Trial arm assignment for the donor was COV1001 Ad26.COV2.S. Whole-study results and caveats: Those who received vaccine or placebo ended up with similar non-spike TCR breadth. There was reportedly substantial breadth in spike-specific CD8+ and CD4+ T cell responses after vaccination.

With regard to this clone: What it binds is unknown.

TCRdb keeps only in-frame clones here, not all; method: immunoSEQ multiplex PCR. The table records hundreds of thousands of clones, 80% to 90% of them present only once. This sample's treatment: roughly 20 received Ad26.COV2.S at low or high dose, single or two shots; about 5 received placebo; per-sample allocation not given. Day 63 after the first injection of vaccine or placebo was the sampling time. CDR1 and CDR2 from the germline V gene are SGHAT and FQNNGV. Trimming stripped 3 bases from V and 0 bases from J, with 12 bases between. The CDR3 is 16 amino acids. Sequencing used peripheral blood, obtained in a trial of Ad26.COV2.S vaccine versus placebo. The gene calls are TRBV11-2 and TRBJ2-1, with D possibly being TRBD1 (6 bases). This clonotype originated in a person aged 18 to 65 who received the Ad26.COV2.S COVID-19 vaccine or a placebo. CDR3 sequence: CASSFQGRGSYNEQFF. CDR3 DNA sequence: TGTGCCAGCAGCTTCCAAGGCAGGGGCTCCTACAATGAGCAGTTCTTC.